The TCR beta chain under discussion was sequenced for a study of OX40 agonist ivuxolimab in advanced cancers. Regarding the study in general: Ivuxolimab was an agonistic, fully human IgG2 monoclonal antibody directed against OX40 (CD134), a costimulatory receptor. The monotherapy dose-escalation portion (N of about 47 patients) of the phase I ivuxolimab trial is reported in the paper. In the dose-escalation cohort, 82.7% of patients were male, and the mean age was 60 years with a range of roughly 20 to 85. Partial responses occurred in three dose-escalation patients, of whom one had hepatocellular carcinoma and two had cutaneous melanoma. Of the approximately 50 dose-escalation patients, hepatocellular carcinoma was present in roughly 19, melanoma in about 15, renal cell carcinoma in 9 and head and neck cancer in 9. Patients were allowed to have had prior anti-PD-1, anti-PD-L1 or anti-CTLA-4 therapy, and less than 45% of the dose-escalation patients had previously received checkpoint inhibitors. The point of sequencing TCRbeta in the periphery was to test whether ivuxolimab changed TCR sequence diversity and drove clonal T-cell expansion. Intravenous ivuxolimab was administered to patients every 2 weeks at six dose levels: 0.01, 0.1, 0.3, 1.5, 3 and 10 mg/kg. Results the study describes overall, beyond this receptor: Clonal expansion of both CD4+ and CD8+ blood T cells was observed from baseline to week 6 at doses 0.1 to 3.0 mg/kg. After ivuxolimab, expanded clones were on average more numerous among CD8+ T cells than among CD4+ T cells. Which antigens the clonally expanded peripheral T cells were specific for was not determined. Low levels of normalized T-cell clonal expansion were also seen in some patients who did not respond. In the 0.1-3.0 mg/kg groups, partial responders had among the lowest normalized peripheral clonal expansion, particularly in CD8+ T cells.

Genomic DNA was isolated from the sorted cells so that the TCRbeta CDR3 region could be sequenced. TCRbeta CDR3 regions were sequenced using the immunoSEQ Assay. As stored in TCRdb, this immuneACCESS dataset retains in-frame rearrangements with V and J assigned. A fraction of the clones does not appear; measured against another copy, unresolved V genes explain less than half of the discrepancy, and the remainder lacks a known reason. This sample is represented by some 18,000 clones; 84% of them were singletons. Clones ranked in the top ten supply roughly 44% of the sample. The trial excluded patients who had a history of autoimmune disease or were on systemic immunosuppression. In every dose cohort, peripheral blood was drawn for TCR sequencing at baseline, cycle 4 day 1, and cycle 7 day 1. Samples were obtained from an open-label, multicenter, first-in-human phase I dose-escalation trial of ivuxolimab. The trial enrolled adults with locally advanced or metastatic head and neck squamous cell, hepatocellular, melanoma or renal cell carcinoma. Before TCR sequencing, CD4+ T cells and CD8+ T cells from peripheral blood were sorted into separate populations.

About this clone itself: The specificity of this receptor is unknown. No much larger clonotype is one base removed from it; base qualities were not supplied.

The germline V gene (reference sequence) yields MNHNY for CDR1 and SVGAGI for CDR2. Between the V and J ends, shortened by 2 bases and 2 bases respectively, the junction contains 7 bases. There are 13 amino acids in the CDR3, from cysteine to phenylalanine inclusive. Only the CDR3 part of the read is kept: 39 bases, read in frame from the first base. The chain is encoded by TRBV6-6 joined to TRBJ2-7; too little of a D gene remains to name it. The sequences come from CD4+ or CD8+ T cells sorted from blood, collected in a trial of the OX40 agonist ivuxolimab. The receptor's source is an adult with an advanced solid tumor such as melanoma, head and neck, liver or kidney cancer. For the CDR3, the sequence is CASSYRRAYEQYF. The DNA sequence follows: TGTGCCAGCAGTTACAGAAGGGCCTACGAGCAGTACTTC.